This T cell receptor (beta chain) is drawn from a study of blood T cells in healthy people across ages. Using a J-beta primer mix together with a sample-barcoded 5' primer, a second PCR was run for about 6 to 11 cycles. All samples yielded 3 million or more CDR3-containing paired-end reads. TCRdb ran MiXCR on the 5' RACE reads and lists one entry per CDR3 protein. The table has more than 800,000 distinct CDR3 sequences, more than 40% seen once. Germline values: CDR1 MNHNS, CDR2 SASEGT. The CDR3 is 17 residues long. To note about this clonotype: What it binds is unknown.

Study results and caveats: Significant beta diversity loss was already apparent by age approximately 40, declining roughly linearly.

The sequence was collected from a woman in her fifties or sixties in good health. Sequenced sample: blood. The J gene is TRBJ2-4, the V gene TRBV6-1, with 12 nucleotides matching TRBD2. The J call may be in error: the DNA end matches TRBJ2-7 better. The CDR3 reads CASSEWGPSGRANEQYF. The CDR3 bases are TGTGCCAGCAGTGAATGGGGACCTAGCGGGAGGGCCAACGAGCAGTACTTC.